What follows are 2 T cell receptor beta chains derived from one specimen sequenced in a study of T cells after yellow fever vaccination (dated by TCRdb to the late 2010s). Libraries were built with 5' RACE. The sequencer listed for this sample is Illumina HiSeq 2500. TCRdb reran the public reads through fastp at Q25 and MiXCR, keeping productive beta chains. Merged by CDR3 protein, the rows form single entries marked with the most common genes and DNA. Recorded for this sample are hundreds of thousands of distinct CDR3 sequences; roughly 11% of them occurred a single time. Less than 20% of the sample comes from the top ten. This specimen's treatment or condition label, per the study, means: live attenuated yellow fever vaccine strain. Sample: PBMCs, taken on the day of the first yellow fever vaccination. Source of these receptors: a man between 18 and 29 years old who received the YFV17D yellow fever vaccine.

The V gene is TRBV11-2, the J gene TRBJ2-7; maybe TRBD1 (6 bases). Germline V gene sequence: CDR1 SGHAT, CDR2 FQNNGV. V was shortened by 4 bases and J by 3 bases, with 19 bases between the two germline ends. This CDR3 comprises 16 residues. Here the CDR3 DNA reads TGTGCCAGCAGCTACGGACAGTCTCCAACCCTCTACGAGCAGTACTTC. Amino acid sequence: CASSYGQSPTLYEQYF.

The chain couples TRBV7-8 to TRBJ2-7; TRBD1 is a possible D gene (6 bases). V gave up 5 bases and J gave up 1 base, with 12 bases separating them. CDR3 length: 14 amino acids. CDR1 SGHVS and CDR2 FQNEAQ come from the germline V gene. The CDR3 spells CASSPSRGSYEQYV. The DNA of the CDR3 is TGTGCCAGCAGCCCCTCCAGGGGTTCCTACGAGCAGTACGTC.